What follows are 10 T cell receptor beta chains derived from one specimen sequenced in a study of T cells in Graves' hyperthyroidism and ophthalmopathy (dated by TCRdb to the late 2010s). Receptors were amplified or captured by multiplex PCR. The instrument given in TCRdb is Illumina HiSeq 2000. Amplification of TCR beta CDR3 regions was carried out from RNA transcripts. A first-round RT-PCR of the TCR CDR3 used the HTBI primer set with the Qiagen OneStep RT-PCR kit. TCRdb passed the public sequencing reads through fastp at Q25 and MiXCR, retaining productive beta sequences. CDR3 protein sequences are deduplicated, and each keeps its most common genes and DNA. The sample table records about 300,000 distinct CDR3 sequences; roughly 15% of these occur just once. The ten largest clones represent roughly 7.9% of the sample. Sequencing was carried out using blood. The source is a woman between 40 and 50 years old with Graves' hyperthyroidism.

This clonotype was observed a handful of times. The V and J genes are TRBV24-1 and TRBJ2-3; 11 bases line up with TRBD2. Trimming cost V 5 bases and J 9 bases; bases outside gene matches: 15. Germline-derived CDR1 and CDR2 are KGHDR and SFDVKD. The CDR3 is made up of 17 amino acids. The CDR3 coding sequence is TGTGCCACCAGTGTTCCGGGACTAGCGGATACAAAAGGGACGCAGTATTTT. It encodes CATSVPGLADTKGTQYF.

This clonotype came up many times. The chain joins TRBV7-8 to TRBJ2-3; TRBD2 agrees at 10 bases. This CDR3 comprises 13 residues. CDR1 SGHVS and CDR2 FQNEAQ come from the germline V gene. V trimming: 5 bases; J trimming: 4 bases; junction bases outside the gene matches: 0. CDR3 nucleotides: TGTGCCAGCAGCGGGACTAGCGCAGATACGCAGTATTTT. It yields the protein CASSGTSADTQYF.

The chain's CDR3 is CASSLVASGNEQYF. CDR3 DNA: TGTGCCAGCAGCTTAGTTGCTAGCGGGAACGAGCAGTACTTC. The genes are TRBV7-3 and TRBJ2-7, with 9 bases that match TRBD2. The CDR3 length is 14 residues. The germline V gene has CDR1 SGHTA and CDR2 FQGTGA. V lost 2 bases and J lost 5; bases outside the gene matches: 4.

This clonotype was seen ten or more times. The chain employs TRBV7-2 and TRBJ2-3; D is unresolved. The CDR3 runs 15 residues. V lost 1 base to trimming and J lost 3 bases, with 11 bases between them. CDR1 is SGHTA and CDR2 is FQGNSA in the germline V gene. The CDR3 region has the DNA TGTGCCAGCAGCTTAGTAAACCCTCGGACAGATACGCAGTATTTT. Its protein is CASSLVNPRTDTQYF.

At least ten counts were recorded for this clonotype. The chain joins TRBV3-1 to TRBJ1-6, with 7 bases matching TRBD1. J was trimmed by 10 bases and V by 6 bases; bases with no gene match: 9. The CDR3 covers 14 residues. Looked up from germline, CDR1 is LGHDT and CDR2 is YNNKEL (reference sequence). The CDR3 DNA sequence: TGTGCCAGCAGGGGTCACAGGGGCCGATCACCCCTCCACTTT. This encodes CASRGHRGRSPLHF.

Ten or more counts support this clonotype. The CDR3 sequence is CSVEEQREAFF. In nucleotides, the CDR3 is TGCAGCGTTGAGGAACAAAGAGAAGCTTTCTTT. This rearrangement joins TRBV29-1 to TRBJ1-1; D unresolved. The CDR3 has 11 amino acids. Germline CDR1 and CDR2: SQVTM and ANQGSEA. The V end was cut by 3 bases, the J end by 8 bases, with 10 bases between.

The chain employs TRBV5-4 and TRBJ1-4; D is ambiguous. CDR1 SGHNT and CDR2 YYREEE come from the germline V gene (reference sequence). The CDR3 loop spans 17 amino acids. V lost 0 bases to trimming and J lost 0 bases, with 12 bases between them. Here the CDR3 DNA reads TGTGCCAGCAGCTTGGGAGACCGGCGTGCAACTAATGAAAAACTGTTTTTT. Translated, it gives CASSLGDRRATNEKLFF. The full variable domain, with the rest looked up from reference TRBV5-4 and TRBJ1-4, is ETGVTQSPTHLIKTRGQQVTLRCSSQSGHNTVSWYQQALGQGPQFIFQYYREEENGRGNFPPRFSGLQFPNYSSELNVNALELDDSALYLCASSLGDRRATNEKLFFGSGTQLSVL.

In its sample, this clonotype was seen many times. The rearrangement joins TRBV28 to TRBJ2-2, with 11 bases that match TRBD2. Germline lookup yields CDR1 MDHEN and CDR2 SYDVKM. This CDR3 region has 16 residues. The junction had 9 bases not matched to a gene; V was cut back by 5 bases and J by 7 bases. In DNA form, the CDR3 reads TGTGCCAGCAGTATAGCGGGAGGGACCCTGGGCGGGGAGCTGTTTTTT. Amino acids: CASSIAGGTLGGELFF.

V and J are TRBV9 and TRBJ2-3; perhaps D is TRBD1 or TRBD2 (5 bases each). The CDR3 loop spans 15 amino acids. The V end lost 0 bases, the J end lost 2 bases, and 10 bases lay between the germline ends. Germline assignment: CDR1 SGDLS and CDR2 YYNGEE. DNA for the CDR3: TGTGCCAGCAGCGTAGATGAGGGGATCACAGATACGCAGTATTTT. Translation: CASSVDEGITDTQYF.

This clonotype was seen many times. The chain links TRBV2 to TRBJ2-1; 11 bases line up with TRBD2. CDR1 is SNHLY and CDR2 is FYNNEI in the germline V gene. This CDR3 region has 15 residues. V gave up 4 bases and J gave up 9 bases; unmatched junction bases: 8. CDR3 DNA sequence: TGTGCCAGCAGTGGAACTAGCGGGGGCCGGGGTGAGCAGTTCTTC. It yields the protein CASSGTSGGRGEQFF.